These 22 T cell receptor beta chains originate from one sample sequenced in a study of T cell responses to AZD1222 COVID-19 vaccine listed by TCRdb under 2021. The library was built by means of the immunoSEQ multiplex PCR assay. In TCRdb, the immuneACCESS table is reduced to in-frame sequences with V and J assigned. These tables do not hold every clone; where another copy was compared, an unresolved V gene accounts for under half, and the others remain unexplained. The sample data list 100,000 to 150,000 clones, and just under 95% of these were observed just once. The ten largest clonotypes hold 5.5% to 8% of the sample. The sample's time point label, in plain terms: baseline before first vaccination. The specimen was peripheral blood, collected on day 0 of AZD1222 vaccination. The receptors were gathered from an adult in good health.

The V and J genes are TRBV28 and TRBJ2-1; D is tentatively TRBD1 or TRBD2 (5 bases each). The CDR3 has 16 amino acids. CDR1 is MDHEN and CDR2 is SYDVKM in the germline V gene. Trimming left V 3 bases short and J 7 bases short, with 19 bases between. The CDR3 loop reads CASSLRGELLENEQFF. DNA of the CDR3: TGTGCCAGCAGTTTGAGAGGGGAGCTCCTAGAGAATGAGCAGTTCTTC. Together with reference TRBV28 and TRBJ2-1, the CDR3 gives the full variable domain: DVKVTQSSRYLVKRTGEKVFLECVQDMDHENMFWYRQDPGLGLRLIYFSYDVKMKEKGDIPEGYSVSREKKERFSLILESASTNQTSMYLCASSLRGELLENEQFFGPGTRLTVL.

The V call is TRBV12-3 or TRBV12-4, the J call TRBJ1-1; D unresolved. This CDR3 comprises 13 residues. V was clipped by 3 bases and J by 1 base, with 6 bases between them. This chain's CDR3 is CASSFQENTEAFF. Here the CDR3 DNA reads TGTGCCAGCAGTTTCCAGGAGAACACTGAAGCTTTCTTT.

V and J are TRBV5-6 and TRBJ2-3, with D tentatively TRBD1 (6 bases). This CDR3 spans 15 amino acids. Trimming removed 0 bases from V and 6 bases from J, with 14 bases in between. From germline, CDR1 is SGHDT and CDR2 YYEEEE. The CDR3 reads CASSLAGTPPDTQYF. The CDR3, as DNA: TGTGCCAGCAGCTTGGCTGGGACACCCCCCGATACGCAGTATTTT.

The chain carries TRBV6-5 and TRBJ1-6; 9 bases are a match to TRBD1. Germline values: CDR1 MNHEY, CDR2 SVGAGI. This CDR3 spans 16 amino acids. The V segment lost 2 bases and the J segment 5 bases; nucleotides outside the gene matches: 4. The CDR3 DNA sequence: TGTGCCAGCAGTTACACCCGGGACAGGGATAATTCACCCCTCCACTTT. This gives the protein CASSYTRDRDNSPLHF.

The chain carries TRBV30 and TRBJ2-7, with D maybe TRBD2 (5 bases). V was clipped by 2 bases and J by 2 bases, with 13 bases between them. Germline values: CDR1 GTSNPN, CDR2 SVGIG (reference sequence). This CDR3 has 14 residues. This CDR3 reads CAWSRNSVAYEQYF. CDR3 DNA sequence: TGTGCCTGGAGTCGAAATAGCGTAGCCTACGAGCAGTACTTC.

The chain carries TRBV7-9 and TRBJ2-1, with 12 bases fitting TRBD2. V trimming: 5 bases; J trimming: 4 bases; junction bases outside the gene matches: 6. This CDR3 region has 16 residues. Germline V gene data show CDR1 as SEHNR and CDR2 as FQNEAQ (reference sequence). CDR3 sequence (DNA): TGTGCCAGCAGCGCTAGCGGGAGGGCCGGGTACAATGAGCAGTTCTTC. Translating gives CASSASGRAGYNEQFF.

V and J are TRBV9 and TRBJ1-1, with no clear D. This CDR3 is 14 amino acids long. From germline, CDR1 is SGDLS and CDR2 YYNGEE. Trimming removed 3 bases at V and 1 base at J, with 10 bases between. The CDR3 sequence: CASSGGVSNTEAFF. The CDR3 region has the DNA TGTGCCAGCAGCGGTGGGGTTTCGAACACTGAAGCTTTCTTT. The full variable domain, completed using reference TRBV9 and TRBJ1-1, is DSGVTQTPKHLITATGQRVTLRCSPRSGDLSVYWYQQSLDQGLQFLIQYYNGEERAKGNILERFSAQQFPDLHSELNLSSLELGDSALYFCASSGGVSNTEAFFGQGTRLTVV.

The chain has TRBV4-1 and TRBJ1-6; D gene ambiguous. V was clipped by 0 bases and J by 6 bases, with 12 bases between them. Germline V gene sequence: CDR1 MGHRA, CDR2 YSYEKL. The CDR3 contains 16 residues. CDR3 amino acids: CASSQDPRTFNSPLHF. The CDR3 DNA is TGCGCCAGCAGCCAAGATCCCAGGACTTTTAATTCACCCCTCCACTTT.

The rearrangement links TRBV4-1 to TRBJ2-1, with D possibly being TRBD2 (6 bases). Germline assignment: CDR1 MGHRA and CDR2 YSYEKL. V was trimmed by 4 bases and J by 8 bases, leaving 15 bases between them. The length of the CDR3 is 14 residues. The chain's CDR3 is CASSRGLPNHEQFF. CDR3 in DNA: TGCGCCAGCAGCCGTGGACTACCGAACCATGAGCAGTTCTTC.

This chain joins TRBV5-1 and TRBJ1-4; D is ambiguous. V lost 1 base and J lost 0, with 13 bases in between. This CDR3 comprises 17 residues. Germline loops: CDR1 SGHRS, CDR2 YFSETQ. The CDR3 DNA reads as TGCGCCAGCAGCTTGAATGGCCCCATTGCAACTAATGAAAAACTGTTTTTT. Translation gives CASSLNGPIATNEKLFF.

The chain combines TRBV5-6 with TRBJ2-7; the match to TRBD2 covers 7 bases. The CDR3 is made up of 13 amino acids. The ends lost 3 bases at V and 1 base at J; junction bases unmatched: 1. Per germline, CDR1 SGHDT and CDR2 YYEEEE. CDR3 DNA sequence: TGTGCCAGCAGCTACGGGGGGTCCTACGAGCAGTACTTC. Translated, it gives CASSYGGSYEQYF.

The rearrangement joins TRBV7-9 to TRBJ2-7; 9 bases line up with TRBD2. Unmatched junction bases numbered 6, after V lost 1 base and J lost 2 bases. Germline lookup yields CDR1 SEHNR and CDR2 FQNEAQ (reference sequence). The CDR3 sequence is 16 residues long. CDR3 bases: TGTGCCAGCAGCTTAGTAGGGCTAGCGGGAACCTACGAGCAGTACTTC. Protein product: CASSLVGLAGTYEQYF.

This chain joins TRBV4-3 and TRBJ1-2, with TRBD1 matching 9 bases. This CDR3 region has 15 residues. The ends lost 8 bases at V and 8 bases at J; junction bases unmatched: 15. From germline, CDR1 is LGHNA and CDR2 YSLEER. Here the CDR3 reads CASGWFFGQGRGYTF. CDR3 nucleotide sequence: TGCGCCAGCGGATGGTTCTTTGGACAGGGGAGAGGCTACACCTTC.

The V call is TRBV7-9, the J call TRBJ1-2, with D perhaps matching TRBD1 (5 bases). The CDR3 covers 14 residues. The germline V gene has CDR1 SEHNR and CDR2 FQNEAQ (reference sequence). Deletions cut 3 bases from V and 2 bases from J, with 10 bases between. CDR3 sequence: CASSFNGANYGYTF. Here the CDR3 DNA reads TGTGCCAGCAGCTTCAACGGGGCGAACTATGGCTACACCTTC.

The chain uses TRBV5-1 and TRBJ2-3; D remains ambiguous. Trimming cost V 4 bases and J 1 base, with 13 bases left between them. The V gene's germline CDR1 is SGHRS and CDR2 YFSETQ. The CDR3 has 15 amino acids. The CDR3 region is CASSPRFTGTDTQYF. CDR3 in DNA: TGCGCCAGCAGCCCCCGGTTTACTGGCACAGATACGCAGTATTTT.

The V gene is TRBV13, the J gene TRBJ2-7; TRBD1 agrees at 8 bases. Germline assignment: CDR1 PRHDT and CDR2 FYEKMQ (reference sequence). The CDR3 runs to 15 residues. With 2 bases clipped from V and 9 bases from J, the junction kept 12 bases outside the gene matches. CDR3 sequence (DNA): TGTGCCAGCAGCTTAAAGGACAGGGCTCAGGCGAGGCAGTACTTC. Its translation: CASSLKDRAQARQYF.

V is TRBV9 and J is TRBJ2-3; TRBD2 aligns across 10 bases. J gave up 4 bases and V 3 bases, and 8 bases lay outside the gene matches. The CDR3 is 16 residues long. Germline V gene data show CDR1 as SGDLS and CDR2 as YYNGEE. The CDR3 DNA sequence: TGTGCCAGCAGCGACATAGCGGGAGGCGGGCCAGATACGCAGTATTTT. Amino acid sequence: CASSDIAGGGPDTQYF.

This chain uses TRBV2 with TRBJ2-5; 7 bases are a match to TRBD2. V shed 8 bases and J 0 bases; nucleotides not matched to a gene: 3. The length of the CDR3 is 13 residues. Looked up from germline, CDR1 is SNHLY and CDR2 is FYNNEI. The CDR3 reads CASSGTNQETQYF. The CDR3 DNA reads TGTGCCAGCTCCGGGACTAACCAAGAGACCCAGTACTTC. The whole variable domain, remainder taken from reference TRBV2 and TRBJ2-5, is EPEVTQTPSHQVTQMGQEVILRCVPISNHLYFYWYRQILGQKVEFLVSFYNNEISEKSEIFDDQFSVERPDGSNFTLKIRSTKLEDSAMYFCASSGTNQETQYFGPGTRLLVL.

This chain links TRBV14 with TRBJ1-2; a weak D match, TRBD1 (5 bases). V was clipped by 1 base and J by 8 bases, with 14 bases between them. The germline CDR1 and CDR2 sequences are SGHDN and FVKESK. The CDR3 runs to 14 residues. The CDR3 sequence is CASSQGGAGGGYTF. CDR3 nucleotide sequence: TGTGCCAGCAGCCAAGGAGGGGCCGGTGGGGGCTACACCTTC.

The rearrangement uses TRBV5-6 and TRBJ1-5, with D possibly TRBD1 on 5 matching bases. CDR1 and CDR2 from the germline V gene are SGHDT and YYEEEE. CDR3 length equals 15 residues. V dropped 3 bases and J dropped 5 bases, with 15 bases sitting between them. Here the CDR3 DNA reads TGTGCCAGCAGCTGGGGCGGGGCGACATATCAGCCCCAGCATTTT. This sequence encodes CASSWGGATYQPQHF.

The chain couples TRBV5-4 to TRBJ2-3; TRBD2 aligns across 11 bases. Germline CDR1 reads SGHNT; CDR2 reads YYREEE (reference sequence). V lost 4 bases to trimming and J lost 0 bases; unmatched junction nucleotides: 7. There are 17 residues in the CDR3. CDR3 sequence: CASSRPTSGDSTDTQYF. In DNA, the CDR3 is TGTGCCAGCAGCCGACCGACTAGCGGGGATAGCACAGATACGCAGTATTTT.

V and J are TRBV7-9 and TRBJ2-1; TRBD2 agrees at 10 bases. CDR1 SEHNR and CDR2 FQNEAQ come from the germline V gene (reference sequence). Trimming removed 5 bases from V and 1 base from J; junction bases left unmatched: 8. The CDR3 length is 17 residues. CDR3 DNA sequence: TGTGCCAGCAGCGTACACCTAGCGGGAGTTTCCTACAATGAGCAGTTCTTC. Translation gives CASSVHLAGVSYNEQFF. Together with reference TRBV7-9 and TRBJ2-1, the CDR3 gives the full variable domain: DTGVSQNPRHKITKRGQNVTFRCDPISEHNRLYWYRQTLGQGPEFLTYFQNEAQLEKSRLLSDRFSAERPKGSFSTLEIQRTEQGDSAMYLCASSVHLAGVSYNEQFFGPGTRLTVL.